These 27 T cell receptor beta chains originate from one sample sequenced in a study of blood T cells in healthy people across ages. Then a second PCR, running roughly 7 to 11 cycles, was carried out with a sample-barcoded 5' primer and a J-beta primer mix. MiXCR, applied by TCRdb to the 5' RACE reads, yields one record per CDR3 protein. This sample has roughly 1 million distinct CDR3 sequences; less than 25% occur once, and the top ten carry 0.65% to 0.95%. The sample also formed part of further work on T cells of mothers and their children.

The source material was blood. The receptor source for this set is a girl between 2 and 10 years old in good health.

This clonotype showed up just a few times. V usage is TRBV10-3 and J usage is TRBJ1-3, with TRBD1 matching 7 bases. This CDR3 region has 15 residues. The V and J ends lost 11 bases and 2 bases, in that order; junction bases with no gene match: 12. Germline CDR1 is ENHRY and CDR2 is SYGVKD. As DNA, the CDR3 is TGTGCCGCCTGGGACAGAGCTGACCCTGGAAACACCATATATTTT. Protein: CAAWDRADPGNTIYF.

V usage is TRBV9 and J usage is TRBJ1-4, with 11 bases identical to TRBD1. Germline trimming cut 0 bases from V and 8 bases from J; bases unmatched to any gene: 3. Germline V lookup: CDR1 SGDLS, CDR2 YYNGEE. The CDR3 length is 15 residues. CDR3 residues: CASSVGGTGGEKLFF. The CDR3 bases are TGTGCCAGCAGCGTAGGAGGGACAGGGGGGGAAAAACTGTTTTTT.

This clonotype came up a few times. The V and J genes are TRBV7-9 and TRBJ2-3; D tentatively reads TRBD1 or TRBD2 (5 bases each). Germline values: CDR1 SEHNR, CDR2 FQNEAQ (reference sequence). V was cut by 4 bases and J by 1 base, with 12 bases left in between. This CDR3 spans 15 amino acids. This chain's CDR3 is CASSSGAGGTDTQYF. CDR3 nucleotide sequence: TGTGCCAGCAGCTCTGGGGCGGGTGGCACAGATACGCAGTATTTT.

This clonotype was observed a few times. This chain joins TRBV10-3 and TRBJ1-1; TRBD1 matches at 11 bases. V shed 4 bases, J shed 4 bases, and the junction held 5 bases outside the gene matches. In germline, CDR1 is ENHRY, CDR2 SYGVKD. The CDR3 sequence is 15 residues long. DNA of the CDR3: TGTGCCATCAGTGGGGGACAGGGGGTCGGCACTGAAGCTTTCTTT. This encodes CAISGGQGVGTEAFF.

J is TRBJ2-7 and V is TRBV5-4; 12 bases line up with TRBD2. The J call may be wrong; the DNA end is better matched by TRBJ2-5. The CDR3 sequence is 16 residues long. CDR1 and CDR2 (germline): SGHNT, YYREEE (reference sequence). This chain's CDR3 is CASSTLTSGSIETQYF. The CDR3 DNA follows: TGTGCCAGCAGCACCCTGACTAGCGGGAGCATAGAGACCCAGTACTTC.

The rearrangement joins TRBV20-1 to TRBJ1-2; D unresolved. The CDR3 consists of 15 residues. Between the trimmed V and J ends, which lost 3 bases and 0 bases, there was a span of 14 bases. In germline, CDR1 is DFQATT, CDR2 SNEGSKA (reference sequence). The CDR3 protein is CSARTSQTSNYGYTF. In DNA, the CDR3 is TGCAGTGCTAGGACGTCACAGACTTCTAACTATGGCTACACCTTC.

A few counts support this clonotype. The CDR3 end shows no conserved phenylalanine or tryptophan, and so a read error is likely. The J gene is TRBJ2-3, the V gene TRBV24-1, with D hard to call. Trimming removed 4 bases from V and 0 bases from J, with 4 bases in between. Germline V CDR1 and CDR2: KGHDR, SFDVKD. The CDR3 is 13 amino acids. CDR3 nucleotides: TGTGCCACCAGTGAAGACAGCACAGATACGCAGTATCTT. Translated, it gives CATSEDSTDTQYL.

This clonotype has just a few counts. The chain is built from TRBV20-1 and TRBJ1-1; D gene uncertain. Germline V gene data show CDR1 as DFQATT and CDR2 as SNEGSKA (reference sequence). This CDR3 has 11 amino acids. For the CDR3, the DNA is TGCAGATACTCGAGGAACACTGAAGCTTTCTTT. It encodes CRYSRNTEAFF.

This clonotype was recorded a few times. This chain joins TRBV6-1 and TRBJ2-5; a weak D match, TRBD2 (6 bases). Germline CDR1 is MNHNS and CDR2 is SASEGT. The CDR3 has 14 amino acids. The V end lost 7 bases, the J end lost 4 bases, and 16 bases lay between the germline ends. CDR3 in amino acids: CASTLRRGGETQYF. The CDR3 DNA reads as TGTGCCAGCACCCTTCGACGGGGAGGAGAGACCCAGTACTTC.

This clonotype was recorded only once. V is TRBV9 and J is TRBJ1-1; D might be TRBD1 (6 bases). There are 16 residues in the CDR3. Germline V CDR1 and CDR2: SGDLS, YYNGEE. Trimming left V 3 bases short and J 5 bases short, with 20 bases between. CDR3 region: CASSGGIDRWPTEAFF. The DNA for the CDR3 is TGTGCCAGCAGCGGGGGAATCGACAGGTGGCCAACTGAAGCTTTCTTT.

This clonotype was seen only a few times. The gene calls are TRBV20-1 and TRBJ2-1; TRBD2 matches at 7 bases. This CDR3 spans 12 amino acids. The V gene's germline CDR1 is DFQATT and CDR2 SNEGSKA (reference sequence). V was clipped by 8 bases and J by 10 bases; unmatched bases: 11. The CDR3 nucleotides are TGCAGTTCCCAGCGGGGTTGGGACGAGCAGTTCTTC. Protein: CSSQRGWDEQFF.

The chain is built from TRBV7-2 and TRBJ1-2; weak D call: TRBD1 (6 bases). Trimming took 3 bases from V and 8 from J, leaving 19 bases between them. This CDR3 spans 15 amino acids. The germline V gene has CDR1 SGHTA and CDR2 FQGNSA. In DNA, the CDR3 is TGTGCCAGCAGCTTGGTCAGGGGCCCACCGAGGGGCTACACCTTC. This sequence encodes CASSLVRGPPRGYTF. The entire variable domain, with the rest obtained from reference TRBV7-2 and TRBJ1-2, is as follows: GAGVSQSPSNKVTEKGKDVELRCDPISGHTALYWYRQSLGQGLEFLIYFQGNSAPDKSGLPSDRFSAERTGGSVSTLTIQRTQQEDSAVYLCASSLVRGPPRGYTFGSGTRLTVV.

The V and J genes are TRBV7-2 and TRBJ2-1; D remains ambiguous. The J call could be wrong; TRBJ2-5 is a better fit for the DNA end. CDR1 is SGHTA, CDR2 FQGNSA, per germline. This CDR3 has 15 amino acids. Written as DNA, the CDR3 is TGTGCCAGCAGCTTGCAGGTCGCTACGCAAGAGACCCAGTACTTC. Its protein product is CASSLQVATQETQYF.

This clonotype was seen only a few times. This chain links TRBV6-2 or TRBV6-3 with TRBJ2-1; TRBD2 might be the D (6 bases). Germline assignment: CDR1 MNHEY and CDR2 SVGEGT. V was cut by 8 bases and J by 0 bases, with 14 bases left in between. The CDR3 contains 15 residues. CDR3 bases: TGTGCCAGCTGGACCCAGCGGGCCTCCTACAATGAGCAGTTCTTC. Protein: CASWTQRASYNEQFF.

The chain carries TRBV5-1 and TRBJ2-1, with TRBD1 as a possible D gene (6 bases). Germline CDR1 reads SGHRS; CDR2 reads YFSETQ. This CDR3 is built from 13 residues. V lost 10 bases and J 6 bases, leaving 17 bases between the germline ends. CDR3 loop: CACQNPGVNEQFF. DNA for the CDR3: TGCGCCTGCCAAAACCCAGGGGTCAATGAGCAGTTCTTC.

The V call is TRBV20-1, the J call TRBJ2-1, with TRBD2 matching 10 bases. The J segment lost 7 bases and the V segment lost 8 bases, leaving 14 bases of the junction unmatched. This CDR3 contains 15 residues. Germline loops: CDR1 DFQATT, CDR2 SNEGSKA (reference sequence). CDR3: CSTAGGPVDWNEQFF. CDR3 DNA: TGCAGTACAGCGGGAGGGCCCGTCGATTGGAATGAGCAGTTCTTC.

This sequence joins TRBV12-3 or TRBV12-4 and TRBJ1-4; D call uncertain. The length of the CDR3 is 13 residues. V dropped 7 bases and J dropped 11 bases, with 17 bases sitting between them. CDR3 bases: TGTGCCAGCACCCTTTCAGGCAGTAGGAAACTGTTTTTT. It encodes CASTLSGSRKLFF.

Only a few counts were recorded for this clonotype. The CDR3 DNA follows: TGTGCCAGCAGTGAACCGCTGCCTAGCGGGCCGTCAAGCTCCTACAATGAGCAGTTCTTC. Encoded protein: CASSEPLPSGPSSSYNEQFF. The chain employs TRBV2 and TRBJ2-1; 8 nucleotides match TRBD2. The CDR3 consists of 20 residues. Germline lookup yields CDR1 SNHLY and CDR2 FYNNEI. The trim removed 2 bases at V and 0 bases at J, leaving 15 bases unmatched.

This clonotype was counted at least ten times. The genes are TRBV20-1 and TRBJ2-3, with D perhaps assigned TRBD1 or TRBD2 (5 bases each). This CDR3 is 14 amino acids long. Germline V gene lookup returns CDR1 DFQATT and CDR2 SNEGSKA (reference sequence). Trimming removed 3 bases from V and 5 bases from J, with 15 bases in between. CDR3 DNA sequence: TGCAGTGCTAGGTCGGGACCTGCGGAAGATACGCAGTATTTT. Protein: CSARSGPAEDTQYF.

The rearrangement uses TRBV15 and TRBJ2-1; no clear D. CDR3 length: 14 residues. Trimming stripped 1 base from V and 12 bases from J, with 16 bases between. Germline CDR1 is LNHNV and CDR2 is YYDKDF (reference sequence). The CDR3 nucleotides are TGTGCCACCAGCAGAGGCCTGGCTGAGGAGCTGCAGTTCTTC. Its translation: CATSRGLAEELQFF.

The gene calls are TRBV28 and TRBJ1-3, with D hard to call. Trimming removed 6 bases at V and 4 bases at J, with 19 bases between. The germline V gene has CDR1 MDHEN and CDR2 SYDVKM. This CDR3 spans 16 amino acids. The CDR3 reads CASRSERTSSGNTIYF. CDR3 coding DNA: TGTGCCAGCAGGTCTGAACGAACTTCCTCCGGAAACACCATATATTTT.

The chain couples TRBV2 to TRBJ1-4, with 8 bases lining up with TRBD1. V shed 7 bases and J 5 bases; nucleotides not matched to a gene: 6. The length of the CDR3 is 14 residues. Germline values: CDR1 SNHLY, CDR2 FYNNEI. The DNA of the CDR3 is TGTGCCAGCATAAATTACAGGGGGAATGAAAAACTGTTTTTT. Translation: CASINYRGNEKLFF.

The chain links TRBV6-1 to TRBJ2-1; 8 nucleotides align to TRBD2. The CDR3 totals 16 residues. Germline V gives CDR1 MNHNS, CDR2 SASEGT. V dropped 6 bases and J dropped 4; count of bases not matched to a gene: 11. CDR3 sequence (DNA): TGTGCCAGCAGAGAGGAGAGCGGGAGTTGGTACAATGAGCAGTTCTTC. Encoded protein: CASREESGSWYNEQFF.

In DNA form, the CDR3 reads TGTGCCAGCAGCTTAGGAAACAGTGCTAATTCACCCCTCCACTTT. Protein product: CASSLGNSANSPLHF. This chain links TRBV7-6 with TRBJ1-6; D unclear. Trimming stripped 1 base from V and 6 bases from J, with 10 bases between. This CDR3 spans 15 amino acids. Germline V gene lookup returns CDR1 SGHVS and CDR2 FNYEAQ.

J is TRBJ2-1 and V is TRBV2, with 13 positions matching TRBD2. The CDR3 loop spans 14 amino acids. CDR1 is SNHLY and CDR2 is FYNNEI in the germline V gene. V shed 3 bases and J 7 bases; nucleotides not matched to a gene: 0. CDR3 residues: CASSEGLAGNEQFF. DNA of the CDR3: TGTGCCAGCAGTGAGGGACTAGCGGGGAATGAGCAGTTCTTC.

As to this clonotype: The conserved final phenylalanine or tryptophan is absent from the CDR3, which likely points to a read error. This chain connects TRBV11-2 to TRBJ2-5, with 8 bases lining up with TRBD1. CDR3 length: 13 residues. The V gene's germline CDR1 is SGHAT and CDR2 FQNNGV. The J segment lost 9 bases and the V segment lost 5 bases, leaving 8 bases of the junction unmatched. The CDR3 coding sequence is TGTGCCAGCAGCGCATGGGACAGGATGGCCCAGTACTCC. It codes for CASSAWDRMAQYS.

This clonotype appeared a few times. V and J are TRBV9 and TRBJ2-7, with a tentative D call TRBD2 (6 bases). CDR3 length: 15 amino acids. V lost 2 bases and J lost 2, with 14 bases in between. From germline, CDR1 is SGDLS and CDR2 YYNGEE. CDR3 in amino acids: CASSVENSGAYEQYF. The CDR3, as DNA: TGTGCCAGCAGCGTCGAAAATTCGGGGGCCTACGAGCAGTACTTC.